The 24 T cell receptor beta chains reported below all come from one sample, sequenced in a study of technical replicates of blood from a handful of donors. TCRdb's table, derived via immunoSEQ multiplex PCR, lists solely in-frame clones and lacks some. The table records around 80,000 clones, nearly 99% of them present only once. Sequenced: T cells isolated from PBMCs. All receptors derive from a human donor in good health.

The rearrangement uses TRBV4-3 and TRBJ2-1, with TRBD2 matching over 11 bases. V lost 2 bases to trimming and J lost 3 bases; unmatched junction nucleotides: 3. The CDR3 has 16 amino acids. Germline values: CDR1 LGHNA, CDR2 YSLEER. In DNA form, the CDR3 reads TGCGCCAGCAGCCAAAGACTAGCGGGAATCTACAATGAGCAGTTCTTC. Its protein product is CASSQRLAGIYNEQFF.

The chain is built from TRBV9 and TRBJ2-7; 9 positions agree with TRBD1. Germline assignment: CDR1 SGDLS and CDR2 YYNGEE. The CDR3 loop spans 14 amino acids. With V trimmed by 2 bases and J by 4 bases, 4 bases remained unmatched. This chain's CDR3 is CASSVGTGPYEQYF. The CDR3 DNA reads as TGTGCCAGCAGCGTCGGGACAGGGCCGTACGAGCAGTACTTC.

The CDR3 DNA reads as TGTGCCAGTAGGGGCATAGTTCGTCTCACTGAAGCTTTCTTT. Translating it yields CASRGIVRLTEAFF. The rearrangement links TRBV19 to TRBJ1-1; no firm D call. The germline V and J ends were trimmed by 6 bases and 4 bases, with 15 bases remaining between them. CDR1 and CDR2 from the germline V gene are LNHDA and SQIVND (reference sequence). The CDR3 is 14 residues long.

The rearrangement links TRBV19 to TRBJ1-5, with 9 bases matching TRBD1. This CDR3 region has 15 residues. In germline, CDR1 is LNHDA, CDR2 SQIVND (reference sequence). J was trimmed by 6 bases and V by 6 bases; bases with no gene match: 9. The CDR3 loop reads CASRTGQGKGQPQHF. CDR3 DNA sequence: TGTGCCAGTAGGACGGGACAGGGAAAAGGTCAGCCCCAGCATTTT.

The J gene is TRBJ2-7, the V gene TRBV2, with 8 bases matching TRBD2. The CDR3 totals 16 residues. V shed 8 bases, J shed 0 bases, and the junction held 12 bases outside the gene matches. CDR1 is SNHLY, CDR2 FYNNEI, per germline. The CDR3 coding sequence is TGTGCCAGCGAAGATTTAGCGGGATTAACCTCCTACGAGCAGTACTTC. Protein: CASEDLAGLTSYEQYF.

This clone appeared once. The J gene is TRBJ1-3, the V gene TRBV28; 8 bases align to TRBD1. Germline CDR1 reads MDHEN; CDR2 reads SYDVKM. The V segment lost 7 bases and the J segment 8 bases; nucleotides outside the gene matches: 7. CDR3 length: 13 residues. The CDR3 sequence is CASTDRASDTIYF. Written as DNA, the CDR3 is TGTGCCAGCACGGACAGGGCTTCGGACACCATATATTTT.

CDR3 in DNA: TGTGCCTGGAGTGGGACTAGCTGGAATGAGCAGTTCTTC. Protein product: CAWSGTSWNEQFF. J is TRBJ2-1 and V is TRBV30, with TRBD2 identical over 8 bases. J lost 7 bases, V lost 1 base, and 3 bases had no gene match. Germline V gives CDR1 GTSNPN, CDR2 SVGIG (reference sequence). There are 13 residues in the CDR3.

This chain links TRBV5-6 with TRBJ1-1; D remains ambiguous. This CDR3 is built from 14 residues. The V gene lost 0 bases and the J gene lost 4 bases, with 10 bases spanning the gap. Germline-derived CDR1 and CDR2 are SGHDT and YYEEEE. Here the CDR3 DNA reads TGTGCCAGCAGCTTGGCGGGTATGGGCACTGAAGCTTTCTTT. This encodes CASSLAGMGTEAFF.

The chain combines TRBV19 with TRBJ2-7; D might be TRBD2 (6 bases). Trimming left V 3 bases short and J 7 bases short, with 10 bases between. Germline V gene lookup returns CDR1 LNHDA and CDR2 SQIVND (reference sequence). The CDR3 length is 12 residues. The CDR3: CASSIGGYEQYF. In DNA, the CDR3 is TGTGCCAGTAGTATCGGAGGGTATGAGCAGTACTTC.

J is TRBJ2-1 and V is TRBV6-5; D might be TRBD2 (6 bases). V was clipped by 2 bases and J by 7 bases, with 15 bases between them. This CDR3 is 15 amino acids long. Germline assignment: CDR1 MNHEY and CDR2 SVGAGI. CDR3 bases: TGTGCCAGCAGTTACCTGCGGGATAGTGGGAATGAGCAGTTCTTC. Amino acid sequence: CASSYLRDSGNEQFF.

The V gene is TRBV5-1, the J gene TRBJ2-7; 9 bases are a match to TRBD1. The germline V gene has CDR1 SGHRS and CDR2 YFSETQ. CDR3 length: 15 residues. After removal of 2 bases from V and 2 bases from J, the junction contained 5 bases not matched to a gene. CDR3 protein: CASSLGQGITYEQYF. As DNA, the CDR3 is TGCGCCAGCAGCTTAGGACAGGGGATTACCTACGAGCAGTACTTC.

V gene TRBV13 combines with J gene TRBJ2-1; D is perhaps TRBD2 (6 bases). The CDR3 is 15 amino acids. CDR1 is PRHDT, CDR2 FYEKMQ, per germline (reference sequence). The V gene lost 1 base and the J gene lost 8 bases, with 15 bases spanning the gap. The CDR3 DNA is TGTGCCAGCAGCTTAGTATTAGCGGAAGGGCATGAGCAGTTCTTC. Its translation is CASSLVLAEGHEQFF.

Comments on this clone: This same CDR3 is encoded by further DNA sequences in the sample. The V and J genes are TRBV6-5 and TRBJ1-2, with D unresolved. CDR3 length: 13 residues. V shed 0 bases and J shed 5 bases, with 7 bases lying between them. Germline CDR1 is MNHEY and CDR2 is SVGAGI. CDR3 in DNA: TGTGCCAGCAGTTACTCGACGGGGTATGGCTACACCTTC. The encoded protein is CASSYSTGYGYTF.

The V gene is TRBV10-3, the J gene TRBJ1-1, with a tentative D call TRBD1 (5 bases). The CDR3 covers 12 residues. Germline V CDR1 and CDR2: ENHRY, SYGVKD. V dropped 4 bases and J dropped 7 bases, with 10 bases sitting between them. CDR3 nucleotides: TGTGCCATCAGTGGGTGGCAGGGTGAAGCTTTCTTT. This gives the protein CAISGWQGEAFF.

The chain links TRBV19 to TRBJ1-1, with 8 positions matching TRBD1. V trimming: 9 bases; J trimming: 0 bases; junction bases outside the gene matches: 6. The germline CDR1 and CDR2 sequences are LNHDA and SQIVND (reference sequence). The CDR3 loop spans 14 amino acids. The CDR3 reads CASERTGMNTEAFF. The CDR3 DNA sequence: TGTGCCAGCGAAAGGACAGGGATGAACACTGAAGCTTTCTTT.

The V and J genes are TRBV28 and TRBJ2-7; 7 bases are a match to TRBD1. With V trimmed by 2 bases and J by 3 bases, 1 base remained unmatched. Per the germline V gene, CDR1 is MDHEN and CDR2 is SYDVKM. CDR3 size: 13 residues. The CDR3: CASSLDRDYEQYF. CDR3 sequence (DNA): TGTGCCAGCAGTTTAGACAGGGACTACGAGCAGTACTTC.

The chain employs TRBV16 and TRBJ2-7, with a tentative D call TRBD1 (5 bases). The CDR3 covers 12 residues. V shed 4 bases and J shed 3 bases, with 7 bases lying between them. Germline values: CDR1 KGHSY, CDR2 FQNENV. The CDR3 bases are TGTGCCAGCAGCCCCGACAGCTACGAGCAGTACTTC. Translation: CASSPDSYEQYF.

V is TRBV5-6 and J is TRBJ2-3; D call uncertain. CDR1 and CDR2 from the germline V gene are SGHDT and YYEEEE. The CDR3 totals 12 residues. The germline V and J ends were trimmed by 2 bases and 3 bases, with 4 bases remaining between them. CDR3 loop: CASSFLTDTQYF. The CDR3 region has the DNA TGTGCCAGCAGCTTTTTAACAGATACGCAGTATTTT.

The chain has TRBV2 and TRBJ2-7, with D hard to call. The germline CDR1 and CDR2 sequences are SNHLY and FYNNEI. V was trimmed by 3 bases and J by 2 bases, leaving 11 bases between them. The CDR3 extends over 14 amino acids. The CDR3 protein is CASSDSYMPYEQYF. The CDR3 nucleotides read TGTGCCAGCAGTGATAGCTATATGCCCTACGAGCAGTACTTC.

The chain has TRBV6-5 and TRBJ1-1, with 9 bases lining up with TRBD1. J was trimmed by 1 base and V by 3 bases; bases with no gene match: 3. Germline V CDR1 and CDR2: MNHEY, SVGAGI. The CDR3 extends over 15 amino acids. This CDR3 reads CASSYLGQGNTEAFF. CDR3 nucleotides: TGTGCCAGCAGTTATTTGGGACAGGGGAACACTGAAGCTTTCTTT.

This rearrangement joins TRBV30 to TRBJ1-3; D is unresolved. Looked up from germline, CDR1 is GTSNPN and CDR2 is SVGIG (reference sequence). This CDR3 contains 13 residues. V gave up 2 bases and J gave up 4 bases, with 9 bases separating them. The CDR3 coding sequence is TGTGCCTGGAGTATGGCATCCGGAAACACCATATATTTT. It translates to CAWSMASGNTIYF. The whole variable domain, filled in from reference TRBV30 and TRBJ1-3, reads SQTIHQWPATLVQPVGSPLSLECTVEGTSNPNLYWYRQAAGRGLQLLFYSVGIGQISSEVPQNLSASRPQDRQFILSSKKLLLSDSGFYLCAWSMASGNTIYFGEGSWLTVV.

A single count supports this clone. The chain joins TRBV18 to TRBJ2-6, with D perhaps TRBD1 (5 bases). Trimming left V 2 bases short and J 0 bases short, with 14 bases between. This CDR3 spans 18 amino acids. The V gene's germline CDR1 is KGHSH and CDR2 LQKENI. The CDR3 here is CASSPITGRGSGANVLTF. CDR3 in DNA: TGTGCCAGCTCACCAATTACAGGAAGAGGCTCTGGGGCCAACGTCCTGACTTTC.

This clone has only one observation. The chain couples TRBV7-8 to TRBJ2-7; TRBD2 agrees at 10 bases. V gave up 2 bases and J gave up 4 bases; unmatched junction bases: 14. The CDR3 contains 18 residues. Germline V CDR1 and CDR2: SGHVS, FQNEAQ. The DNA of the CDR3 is TGTGCCAGCAGCTTAAAGACGGGTTCTAGCGGGAGTATGTACGAGCAGTACTTC. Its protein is CASSLKTGSSGSMYEQYF.

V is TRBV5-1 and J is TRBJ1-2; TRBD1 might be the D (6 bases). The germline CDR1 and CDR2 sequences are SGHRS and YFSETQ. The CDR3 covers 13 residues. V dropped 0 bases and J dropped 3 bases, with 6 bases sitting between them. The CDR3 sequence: CASSLDRDYGYTF. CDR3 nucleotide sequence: TGCGCCAGCAGCTTGGACAGGGACTATGGCTACACCTTC.